Listed here are 25 T cell receptor beta chains from one sample, sequenced in a study of CD8 T cells in ankylosing spondylitis. Points from the study as a whole: There was a TCR beta motif, made of several highly homologous variants, that appeared characteristic of ankylosing spondylitis blood.

TCRdb passed the 5' RACE reads through MiXCR, listing each CDR3 protein once. The sample carries roughly 220,000 distinct CDR3 sequences, about 17% recorded once. No antigen has been identified for these receptors. Sequences were obtained from blood, either unsorted or a sorted T cell fraction (not recorded which). The receptors derive from a male donor with ankylosing spondylitis.

This clonotype was seen a few times. The chain couples TRBV6-5 to TRBJ2-1, with 9 bases fitting TRBD1. The germline CDR1 and CDR2 sequences are MNHEY and SVGAGI. V was pared by 4 bases and J by 9 bases, with 7 bases of the junction left unmatched. This CDR3 spans 14 amino acids. The CDR3 loop reads CASSSGTGRGEQFF. The CDR3 DNA follows: TGTGCCAGCAGTTCCGGGACAGGGAGGGGTGAGCAGTTCTTC.

The V call is TRBV10-3, the J call TRBJ2-3, with 12 nucleotides matching TRBD2. V shed 10 bases and J 3 bases; nucleotides not matched to a gene: 5. The CDR3 runs 14 residues. In germline, CDR1 is ENHRY, CDR2 SYGVKD. DNA for the CDR3: TGTGCCACTCTAGCGGGAGGGTATACAGATACGCAGTATTTT. It specifies CATLAGGYTDTQYF.

The sample holds many counts of this clonotype. As DNA, the CDR3 is TGTGCCAGCAGTAGCGGGAACACCGGGGAGCTGTTTTTT. This codes for CASSSGNTGELFF. This chain joins TRBV11-2 and TRBJ2-2, with a tentative D call TRBD2 (6 bases). There are 13 residues in the CDR3. Germline CDR1 is SGHAT and CDR2 is FQNNGV. Trimming removed 6 bases from V and 1 base from J, with 6 bases in between.

The rearrangement joins TRBV12-3 or TRBV12-4 to TRBJ2-1; D gene ambiguous. The CDR3 runs to 13 residues. V was pared by 5 bases and J by 8 bases, with 13 bases between. CDR3 in amino acids: CASSPLAAYEQFF. In nucleotides, the CDR3 is TGTGCCAGCAGTCCCCTCGCGGCATATGAGCAGTTCTTC.

The chain is built from TRBV27 and TRBJ2-1; 13 nucleotides align to TRBD2. The CDR3 length is 15 residues. Germline assignment: CDR1 MNHEY and CDR2 SMNVEV (reference sequence). With 6 bases clipped from V and 9 bases from J, the junction kept 8 bases outside the gene matches. CDR3 nucleotides: TGTGCCAGCAGGCCACTAGCGGGGGGGCCGGGTGAGCAGTTCTTC. Translating gives CASRPLAGGPGEQFF.

This clonotype was observed a handful of times. The chain carries TRBV11-2 and TRBJ1-1; 8 bases are a match to TRBD1. Trimming cost V 5 bases and J 2 bases; bases outside gene matches: 7. The CDR3 contains 15 residues. Germline-derived CDR1 and CDR2 are SGHAT and FQNNGV. The CDR3 protein is CASSAWDRTNTEAFF. In nucleotides, the CDR3 is TGTGCCAGCAGCGCATGGGACAGGACTAACACTGAAGCTTTCTTT.

This clonotype has a handful of counts. The gene calls are TRBV5-1 and TRBJ1-1; 11 bases map to TRBD1. The ends lost 4 bases at V and 3 bases at J; junction bases unmatched: 5. CDR1 is SGHRS, CDR2 YFSETQ, per germline. The CDR3 is 15 residues long. The CDR3 nucleotides read TGCGCCAGCAGCCCCGGACAGGGGGCGGACACTGAAGCTTTCTTT. Translating gives CASSPGQGADTEAFF. Based on the CDR3 plus reference TRBV5-1 and TRBJ1-1, the full variable domain is KAGVTQTPRYLIKTRGQQVTLSCSPISGHRSVSWYQQTPGQGLQFLFEYFSETQRNKGNFPGRFSGRQFSNSRSEMNVSTLELGDSALYLCASSPGQGADTEAFFGQGTRLTVV.

This chain connects TRBV27 to TRBJ1-2; no clear D gene. The length of the CDR3 is 13 residues. Trimming cost V 6 bases and J 5 bases, with 13 bases left between them. CDR1 and CDR2 from the germline V gene are MNHEY and SMNVEV (reference sequence). The CDR3 loop is CASRNDVDYGYTF. DNA for the CDR3: TGTGCCAGCAGGAACGACGTGGATTATGGCTACACCTTC.

CDR3 nucleotides: TGTGCCAGCAGTTTCGGGACAGATGAGCAGTACTTC. Its translation is CASSFGTDEQYF. The chain employs TRBV28 and TRBJ2-7; 7 nucleotides match TRBD1. After removal of 3 bases from V and 7 bases from J, the junction contained 3 bases not matched to a gene. The germline CDR1 and CDR2 sequences are MDHEN and SYDVKM. The CDR3 has 12 residues.

V and J are TRBV20-1 and TRBJ1-2, with TRBD1 matching over 7 bases. CDR1 is DFQATT, CDR2 SNEGSKA, per germline (reference sequence). Trimming removed 5 bases from V and 4 bases from J; junction bases left unmatched: 13. The length of the CDR3 is 15 residues. This CDR3 is CSAPPLTGFAYGYTF. CDR3 in DNA: TGCAGTGCTCCTCCCTTGACAGGGTTCGCCTATGGCTACACCTTC.

The CDR3 DNA follows: TGTGCCATCAGTGGGCTAGCGGGTTTCTCCTACGAGCAGTACTTC. Translated, it gives CAISGLAGFSYEQYF. The chain couples TRBV10-3 to TRBJ2-7; TRBD2 matches 8 bases. After removal of 4 bases from V and 0 bases from J, the junction contained 5 bases not matched to a gene. Germline-derived CDR1 and CDR2 are ENHRY and SYGVKD. CDR3 size: 15 residues.

The CDR3 reads CASSEWTGDYEQYF. Written as DNA, the CDR3 is TGTGCCAGCAGTGAATGGACAGGGGACTACGAGCAGTACTTC. This rearrangement joins TRBV2 to TRBJ2-7; 9 bases map to TRBD1. V shed 2 bases and J 3 bases; nucleotides not matched to a gene: 2. Germline lookup yields CDR1 SNHLY and CDR2 FYNNEI. The CDR3 runs to 14 residues.

The genes are TRBV6-1 and TRBJ2-7; tentatively, D is TRBD2 (6 bases). The V end lost 1 base, the J end lost 6 bases, and 10 bases lay between the germline ends. The CDR3 sequence is 13 residues long. Germline CDR1 reads MNHNS; CDR2 reads SASEGT. Here the CDR3 reads CASSEVGGGEQYF. The CDR3 coding sequence is TGTGCCAGCAGTGAAGTGGGGGGTGGCGAGCAGTACTTC.

V is TRBV11-2 and J is TRBJ1-2, with no clear D. Deletions cut 0 bases from V and 4 bases from J, with 6 bases between. The length of the CDR3 is 13 residues. Per germline, CDR1 SGHAT and CDR2 FQNNGV. The CDR3 DNA follows: TGTGCCAGCAGCTTAGACGTGCCCTATGGCTACACCTTC. As protein: CASSLDVPYGYTF.

Only a few counts were recorded for this clonotype. The rearrangement joins TRBV9 to TRBJ2-1, with D perhaps matching TRBD1 (6 bases). The V and J ends lost 3 bases and 2 bases respectively, with 15 bases between them. The CDR3 is 16 residues long. Germline CDR1 is SGDLS and CDR2 is YYNGEE. CDR3 coding DNA: TGTGCCAGCAGCGCCCCCGGGACAAGCACCTACAATGAGCAGTTCTTC. This encodes CASSAPGTSTYNEQFF.

This sequence joins TRBV4-2 and TRBJ2-1; D tentatively fits TRBD1 or TRBD2 (6 bases each). Trimming cost V 0 bases and J 8 bases, with 17 bases left between them. The CDR3 is made up of 16 amino acids. Germline loops: CDR1 LGHNA, CDR2 YNFKEQ. CDR3 sequence reads: CASSQEVGGSPHEQFF. As DNA, the CDR3 is TGTGCCAGCAGCCAAGAGGTGGGGGGCTCTCCGCATGAGCAGTTCTTC.

This sequence joins TRBV5-1 and TRBJ1-6, with D uncertain. The CDR3 runs to 13 residues. Germline lookup yields CDR1 SGHRS and CDR2 YFSETQ. Trimming pared 4 bases from V and 2 bases from J, leaving 4 bases between. CDR3 sequence reads: CASSDTYNSPLHF. Here the CDR3 DNA reads TGCGCCAGCAGCGACACCTATAATTCACCCCTCCACTTT.

At least ten counts were recorded for this clonotype. The chain joins TRBV9 to TRBJ1-2; D might be TRBD1 (5 bases). Germline V gene sequence: CDR1 SGDLS, CDR2 YYNGEE. The CDR3 runs 15 residues. Trimming cost V 6 bases and J 1 base, with 16 bases left between them. CDR3 amino acids: CASTLDTGLNYGYTF. The CDR3 coding sequence is TGTGCCAGCACGCTGGACACGGGACTTAACTATGGCTACACCTTC.

The rearrangement links TRBV9 to TRBJ2-7; D possibly corresponds to TRBD1 (6 bases). The V end was cut by 0 bases, the J end by 1 base, with 11 bases between. Germline V gives CDR1 SGDLS, CDR2 YYNGEE. The CDR3 runs to 15 residues. Written as DNA, the CDR3 is TGTGCCAGCAGCGTAGGGACAGCGGATTCCTACGAGCAGTACTTC. It translates to CASSVGTADSYEQYF.

The chain links TRBV7-9 to TRBJ2-2; no definite D call. Looked up from germline, CDR1 is SEHNR and CDR2 is FQNEAQ (reference sequence). Trimming stripped 7 bases from V and 6 bases from J, with 3 bases between. This CDR3 contains 10 residues. This chain's CDR3 is CASTPGELFF. In DNA form, the CDR3 reads TGTGCCAGCACCCCCGGGGAGCTGTTTTTT.

This clonotype was observed a handful of times. The rearrangement joins TRBV28 to TRBJ2-1; D is undetermined. The germline gives CDR1 MDHEN, CDR2 SYDVKM. V lost 6 bases, J lost 0 bases, and 12 bases lay in between. The CDR3 runs to 15 residues. CDR3: CASRLFVSSYNEQFF. CDR3 coding DNA: TGTGCCAGCAGGCTGTTCGTGAGCTCCTACAATGAGCAGTTCTTC.

The chain has TRBV3-1 and TRBJ1-6; a possible D gene is TRBD1 (6 bases). Trimming took off 0 bases at V and 5 bases at J, with 11 bases between the two ends. CDR1 and CDR2 (germline): LGHDT, YNNKEL (reference sequence). CDR3 length: 16 amino acids. CDR3 in DNA: TGTGCCAGCAGCCAAGATCCAGGGGATAATAATTCACCCCTCCACTTT. This codes for CASSQDPGDNNSPLHF.

The rearrangement links TRBV3-1 to TRBJ2-2; D uncertain. This CDR3 region has 14 residues. Trimming cost V 1 base and J 7 bases, with 10 bases left between them. Germline CDR1 LGHDT, CDR2 YNNKEL (reference sequence). The CDR3 DNA is TGTGCCAGCAGCCAAGCCGAGTCCCACGGGGAGCTGTTTTTT. Protein product: CASSQAESHGELFF.

This clonotype was detected a few times. The chain uses TRBV28 and TRBJ1-3; TRBD1 is a possible D gene (5 bases). V was trimmed by 6 bases and J by 1 base, leaving 10 bases between them. CDR1 and CDR2 (germline): MDHEN, SYDVKM. The CDR3 runs 14 residues. This chain's CDR3 is CASRPRGSGNTIYF. Written as DNA, the CDR3 is TGTGCCAGCAGGCCACGGGGGTCTGGAAACACCATATATTTT.

This clonotype was counted between two and nine times. The genes are TRBV27 and TRBJ2-1; TRBD2 agrees at 7 bases. Germline values: CDR1 MNHEY, CDR2 SMNVEV (reference sequence). The ends lost 5 bases at V and 3 bases at J; junction bases unmatched: 4. The CDR3 covers 14 residues. The CDR3 bases are TGTGCCAGCAGTCTCCGGGACTACTACAATGAGCAGTTCTTC. Protein: CASSLRDYYNEQFF.